This T cell receptor (beta chain) came from a study of technical replicates of blood from several donors. Using immunoSEQ multiplex PCR, the repertoire was profiled, and TCRdb retains in-frame clones only, with some absent. The profile shows 55,000 to 75,000 clones, around 96% of them singletons. Germline V gives CDR1 SNHLY, CDR2 FYNNEI. J gave up 3 bases and V 11 bases, and 5 bases lay outside the gene matches. The CDR3 is 15 amino acids. The sequencing input was PBMCs. This receptor was identified in a human donor in good health. Some clones in this sample may be carry-over from other donors' samples. V and J are TRBV2 and TRBJ2-3; 16 bases align to TRBD2. The CDR3 spells CAGGTSGRGTDTQYF. CDR3 nucleotides: TGTGCCGGAGGGACTAGCGGGAGGGGAACAGATACGCAGTATTTT.